This passage covers 10 T cell receptor beta chains from one sample sequenced in a study of shared clonotypes between healthy human individuals. Sequenced by immunoSEQ multiplex PCR; TCRdb stores in-frame clones only, minus some. The profile shows under 1,900,000 clones, approximately 98.5% of them singletons. Sequenced material: naive CD4+ T cells sorted from blood. Subset of the sample: CD45RA+ positively selected. All receptors come from a man under 40 in good health.

The V gene is TRBV6-5, the J gene TRBJ1-2, with D tentatively TRBD1 (5 bases). The V end lost 6 bases, the J end lost 2 bases, and 16 bases lay between the germline ends. Germline values: CDR1 MNHEY, CDR2 SVGAGI. This CDR3 region has 15 residues. In DNA form, the CDR3 reads TGTGCCAGCAGGCCGAGAGTTGGGGGGAACTATGGCTACACCTTC. It translates to CASRPRVGGNYGYTF.

The sample holds one count of this clone. This sequence joins TRBV28 and TRBJ2-3; 8 nucleotides agree with TRBD2. CDR1 and CDR2 from the germline V gene are MDHEN and SYDVKM. The CDR3 has 16 residues. Trimming removed 5 bases from V and 3 bases from J; junction bases left unmatched: 10. The CDR3 DNA reads TGTGCCAGCAGTCCTCTCACTAGCGGTGGGACAGATACGCAGTATTTT. It translates to CASSPLTSGGTDTQYF.

The chain carries TRBV5-4 and TRBJ2-7, with D possibly matching TRBD2 (6 bases). Per germline, CDR1 SGHNT and CDR2 YYREEE (reference sequence). The CDR3 has 16 residues. The germline V and J ends were trimmed by 3 bases and 1 base, with 17 bases remaining between them. The CDR3 here is CASSSPGRRESYEQYF. CDR3 nucleotide sequence: TGTGCCAGCAGCTCCCCCGGACGACGGGAGTCCTACGAGCAGTACTTC.

The chain is built from TRBV30 and TRBJ2-2; 14 positions agree with TRBD2. J gave up 5 bases and V 3 bases, and 26 bases lay outside the gene matches. The CDR3 extends over 23 amino acids. CDR1 GTSNPN and CDR2 SVGIG come from the germline V gene (reference sequence). The CDR3 here is CAWRRFYSGTSGRIAGPTGELFF. CDR3 DNA sequence: TGTGCCTGGAGGCGATTCTATTCCGGGACTAGCGGGAGAATTGCCGGGCCAACCGGGGAGCTGTTTTTT.

V usage is TRBV18 and J usage is TRBJ2-1; 11 bases are a match to TRBD2. Per germline, CDR1 KGHSH and CDR2 LQKENI. With 3 bases clipped from V and 6 bases from J, the junction kept 7 bases outside the gene matches. This CDR3 is built from 16 residues. The CDR3 DNA sequence: TGTGCCAGCTCACCGAAAACTAGCGGGAGAATCAATGAGCAGTTCTTC. Its protein is CASSPKTSGRINEQFF.

Points on this clone: At the DNA level, this CDR3 is encoded by other sequences in the same sample as well. The chain is built from TRBV30 and TRBJ2-7; D is ambiguous. V lost 3 bases and J lost 4, with 10 bases in between. CDR1 is GTSNPN, CDR2 SVGIG, per germline (reference sequence). CDR3 length equals 12 residues. CDR3 sequence reads: CAWSPVGYEQYF. CDR3 DNA: TGTGCCTGGAGCCCAGTGGGGTACGAGCAGTACTTC.

The V and J genes are TRBV5-1 and TRBJ2-3; possible D gene TRBD2, 5 bases. With 4 bases removed from V and 4 bases from J, the gap between germline ends came to 13 bases. Germline V lookup: CDR1 SGHRS, CDR2 YFSETQ. The CDR3 is 14 residues long. The CDR3: CASSVGETSDTQYF. CDR3 coding DNA: TGCGCCAGCAGCGTGGGAGAGACCTCAGATACGCAGTATTTT.

This sequence joins TRBV11-2 and TRBJ2-5, with TRBD1 as a possible D gene (5 bases). Germline V gene data show CDR1 as SGHAT and CDR2 as FQNNGV. V was cut by 5 bases and J by 0 bases, with 13 bases left in between. The CDR3 spans 15 residues. CDR3 region: CASSATAGNQETQYF. In DNA, the CDR3 is TGTGCCAGCAGCGCCACCGCAGGGAACCAAGAGACCCAGTACTTC.

The chain joins TRBV2 to TRBJ2-7; 11 bases line up with TRBD2. There are 18 residues in the CDR3. V lost 7 bases to trimming and J lost 2 bases; unmatched junction nucleotides: 16. CDR1 and CDR2 (germline): SNHLY, FYNNEI. This CDR3 reads CASNGGRTSGPSAYEQYF. In DNA, the CDR3 is TGTGCCAGCAATGGAGGGAGGACTAGCGGGCCCTCCGCCTACGAGCAGTACTTC.

This sequence joins TRBV10-1 and TRBJ2-2; 7 bases fit TRBD1. The CDR3 length is 16 residues. Trimming removed 7 bases from V and 0 bases from J; junction bases left unmatched: 8. Germline loops: CDR1 WNHNN, CDR2 SYGVQD (reference sequence). CDR3 in DNA: TGCGCCAGCACCTTTGGGACAGCCGCGAACACCGGGGAGCTGTTTTTT. This encodes CASTFGTAANTGELFF.